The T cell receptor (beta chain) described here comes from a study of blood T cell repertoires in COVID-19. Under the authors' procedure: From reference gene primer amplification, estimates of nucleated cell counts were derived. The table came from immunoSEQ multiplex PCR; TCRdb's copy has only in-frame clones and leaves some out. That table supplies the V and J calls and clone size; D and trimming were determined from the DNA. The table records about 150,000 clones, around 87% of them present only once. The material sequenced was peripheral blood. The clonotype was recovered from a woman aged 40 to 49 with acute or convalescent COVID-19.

DNA of the CDR3: TGTGCCAGCAGAAGAGGAGGGGGCGCGACTGGAGAGACCCAGTACTTC. It specifies CASRRGGGATGETQYF. The chain has TRBV28 and TRBJ2-5, with D possibly matching TRBD1 (7 bases). The V end was cut by 6 bases, the J end by 4 bases, with 21 bases between. Germline-derived CDR1 and CDR2 are MDHEN and SYDVKM. The CDR3 is made up of 16 amino acids. Variable domain in full (rest from reference TRBV28 and TRBJ2-5): DVKVTQSSRYLVKRTGEKVFLECVQDMDHENMFWYRQDPGLGLRLIYFSYDVKMKEKGDIPEGYSVSREKKERFSLILESASTNQTSMYLCASRRGGGATGETQYFGPGTRLLVL.